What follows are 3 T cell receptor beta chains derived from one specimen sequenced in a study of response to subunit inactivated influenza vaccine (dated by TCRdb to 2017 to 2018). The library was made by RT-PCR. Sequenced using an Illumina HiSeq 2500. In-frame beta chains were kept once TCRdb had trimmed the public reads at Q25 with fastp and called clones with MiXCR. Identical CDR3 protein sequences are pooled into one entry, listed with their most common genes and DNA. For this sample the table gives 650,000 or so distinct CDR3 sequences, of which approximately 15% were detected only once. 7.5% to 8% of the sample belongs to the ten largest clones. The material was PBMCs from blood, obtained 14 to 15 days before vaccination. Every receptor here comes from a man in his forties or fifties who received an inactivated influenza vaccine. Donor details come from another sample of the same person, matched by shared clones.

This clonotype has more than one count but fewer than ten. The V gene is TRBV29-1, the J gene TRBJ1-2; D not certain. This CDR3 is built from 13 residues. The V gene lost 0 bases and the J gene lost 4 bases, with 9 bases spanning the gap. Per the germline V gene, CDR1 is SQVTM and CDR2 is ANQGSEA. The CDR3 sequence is CSVEEGNSYGYTF. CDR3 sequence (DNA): TGCAGCGTTGAAGAGGGGAACAGCTATGGCTACACCTTC.

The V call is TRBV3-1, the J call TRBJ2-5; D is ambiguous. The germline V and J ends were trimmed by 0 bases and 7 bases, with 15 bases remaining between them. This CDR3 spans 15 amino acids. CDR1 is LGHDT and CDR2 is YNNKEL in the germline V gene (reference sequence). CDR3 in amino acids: CASSQDRLTATTQYF. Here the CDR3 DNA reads TGTGCCAGCAGCCAAGATCGTCTCACCGCAACGACCCAGTACTTC.

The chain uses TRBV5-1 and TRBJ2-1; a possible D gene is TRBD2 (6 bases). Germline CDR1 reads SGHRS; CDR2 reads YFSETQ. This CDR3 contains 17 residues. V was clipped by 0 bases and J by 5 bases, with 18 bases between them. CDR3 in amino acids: CASSLAGGLCFNNEQFF. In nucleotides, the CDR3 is TGCGCCAGCAGCTTGGCCGGAGGACTATGCTTCAACAATGAGCAGTTCTTC.